The 11 T cell receptor beta chains presented below share a single source sample, sequenced in a study of blood T cell repertoires in COVID-19. Some clones are missing from TCRdb's copy, which holds only in-frame ones; the method was immunoSEQ multiplex PCR. The sample contains roughly 220,000 clones, more than 80% of which appear only once. The sample consisted of peripheral blood. The source is a woman at least 80 years old with COVID-19, enrolled during active disease.

This clone has just one count. The chain has TRBV10-1 and TRBJ2-3; D perhaps matches TRBD2 (5 bases). CDR3 size: 12 residues. Per the germline V gene, CDR1 is WNHNN and CDR2 is SYGVQD (reference sequence). Trimming left V 0 bases short and J 8 bases short, with 6 bases between. The CDR3 DNA follows: TGCGCCAGCAGTGAGTCCGGAGGTACGCAGTATTTT. Translation: CASSESGGTQYF.

The chain has TRBV11-2 and TRBJ1-6; D possibly corresponds to TRBD1 (6 bases). The CDR3 totals 15 residues. The germline gives CDR1 SGHAT, CDR2 FQNNGV. Trimming stripped 1 base from V and 8 bases from J, with 12 bases between. CDR3 in DNA: TGTGCCAGCAGCTTAGCGGGCAGGGGTGATTCACCCCTCCACTTT. The encoded protein is CASSLAGRGDSPLHF.

The chain links TRBV18 to TRBJ1-5; D may be TRBD1 (6 bases). The germline CDR1 and CDR2 sequences are KGHSH and LQKENI. The CDR3 extends over 20 amino acids. Trimming took 3 bases from V and 3 from J, leaving 27 bases between them. The CDR3 protein is CASSPGGRDKIEENNQPQHF. The CDR3 nucleotides read TGTGCCAGCTCACCCGGCGGAAGGGACAAAATAGAGGAGAACAATCAGCCCCAGCATTTT.

The V and J genes are TRBV5-1 and TRBJ1-3; 7 bases agree with TRBD1. Germline V gene data show CDR1 as SGHRS and CDR2 as YFSETQ. V shed 9 bases, J shed 4 bases, and the junction held 16 bases outside the gene matches. This CDR3 has 16 residues. CDR3 in DNA: TGCGCCACCAGGGGAGAAGGGGGCGCTTACGGAAACACCATATATTTT. Its translation: CATRGEGGAYGNTIYF. Full variable domain (remainder filled in from reference TRBV5-1 and TRBJ1-3): KAGVTQTPRYLIKTRGQQVTLSCSPISGHRSVSWYQQTPGQGLQFLFEYFSETQRNKGNFPGRFSGRQFSNSRSEMNVSTLELGDSALYLCATRGEGGAYGNTIYFGEGSWLTVV.

This chain connects TRBV7-2 to TRBJ1-2; D is undetermined. Germline values: CDR1 SGHTA, CDR2 FQGNSA. The CDR3 is 13 amino acids. V was clipped by 6 bases and J by 6 bases, with 14 bases between them. Written as DNA, the CDR3 is TGTGCCAGCAGACCACCGGGTTCAGATGGCTACACCTTC. Protein: CASRPPGSDGYTF.

A single count supports this clone. The genes are TRBV5-1 and TRBJ1-2, with D maybe TRBD1 (5 bases). The germline gives CDR1 SGHRS, CDR2 YFSETQ. The CDR3 sequence is 13 residues long. Trimming cost V 2 bases and J 5 bases, with 10 bases left between them. This chain's CDR3 is CASSLQVGYGYTF. CDR3 sequence (DNA): TGCGCCAGCAGCTTACAGGTGGGGTATGGCTACACCTTC.

V usage is TRBV5-1 and J usage is TRBJ1-5; a weak D match, TRBD1 (5 bases). This CDR3 is built from 13 residues. Germline V gene sequence: CDR1 SGHRS, CDR2 YFSETQ. Trimming shortened V by 0 bases and J by 7 bases, and 8 bases separated the two germline ends. Written as DNA, the CDR3 is TGCGCCAGCAGCTTGGGTCAGGGACAGCCCCAGCATTTT. It specifies CASSLGQGQPQHF.

This clone appeared once. The chain links TRBV10-3 to TRBJ1-1, with a possible D match to TRBD1 (6 bases). The length of the CDR3 is 14 residues. Germline V lookup: CDR1 ENHRY, CDR2 SYGVKD. The V gene lost 6 bases and the J gene lost 2 bases, with 13 bases spanning the gap. In DNA form, the CDR3 reads TGTGCCATCAGGGACAGCGGATACAACACTGAAGCTTTCTTT. Amino acids: CAIRDSGYNTEAFF.

This clone has just a few counts. The chain carries TRBV30 and TRBJ2-7, with 8 bases fitting TRBD2. The CDR3 consists of 14 residues. Trimming cost V 4 bases and J 0 bases; bases outside gene matches: 5. From germline, CDR1 is GTSNPN and CDR2 SVGIG (reference sequence). The CDR3 loop reads CAWKRGPSSYEQYF. DNA of the CDR3: TGTGCCTGGAAGCGGGGGCCGAGCTCCTACGAGCAGTACTTC.

The chain is built from TRBV20-1 and TRBJ2-2, with 14 bases fitting TRBD2. CDR1 and CDR2 from the germline V gene are DFQATT and SNEGSKA (reference sequence). V gave up 3 bases and J gave up 7 bases; unmatched junction bases: 4. There are 15 residues in the CDR3. The CDR3 DNA is TGCAGTGCTAGTAGACTAGCGGGAGGGGGCGGGGAGCTGTTTTTT. Residues: CSASRLAGGGGELFF.

The chain couples TRBV5-8 to TRBJ2-5; 14 bases are shared with TRBD2. The CDR3 runs 17 residues. J lost 4 bases, V lost 5 bases, and 10 bases had no gene match. Germline CDR1 and CDR2: SGHTS and YDEGEE. The CDR3 here is CASSSGTSGSWRETQYF. The CDR3 DNA follows: TGTGCCAGCAGTTCCGGGACTAGCGGGAGTTGGAGAGAGACCCAGTACTTC.